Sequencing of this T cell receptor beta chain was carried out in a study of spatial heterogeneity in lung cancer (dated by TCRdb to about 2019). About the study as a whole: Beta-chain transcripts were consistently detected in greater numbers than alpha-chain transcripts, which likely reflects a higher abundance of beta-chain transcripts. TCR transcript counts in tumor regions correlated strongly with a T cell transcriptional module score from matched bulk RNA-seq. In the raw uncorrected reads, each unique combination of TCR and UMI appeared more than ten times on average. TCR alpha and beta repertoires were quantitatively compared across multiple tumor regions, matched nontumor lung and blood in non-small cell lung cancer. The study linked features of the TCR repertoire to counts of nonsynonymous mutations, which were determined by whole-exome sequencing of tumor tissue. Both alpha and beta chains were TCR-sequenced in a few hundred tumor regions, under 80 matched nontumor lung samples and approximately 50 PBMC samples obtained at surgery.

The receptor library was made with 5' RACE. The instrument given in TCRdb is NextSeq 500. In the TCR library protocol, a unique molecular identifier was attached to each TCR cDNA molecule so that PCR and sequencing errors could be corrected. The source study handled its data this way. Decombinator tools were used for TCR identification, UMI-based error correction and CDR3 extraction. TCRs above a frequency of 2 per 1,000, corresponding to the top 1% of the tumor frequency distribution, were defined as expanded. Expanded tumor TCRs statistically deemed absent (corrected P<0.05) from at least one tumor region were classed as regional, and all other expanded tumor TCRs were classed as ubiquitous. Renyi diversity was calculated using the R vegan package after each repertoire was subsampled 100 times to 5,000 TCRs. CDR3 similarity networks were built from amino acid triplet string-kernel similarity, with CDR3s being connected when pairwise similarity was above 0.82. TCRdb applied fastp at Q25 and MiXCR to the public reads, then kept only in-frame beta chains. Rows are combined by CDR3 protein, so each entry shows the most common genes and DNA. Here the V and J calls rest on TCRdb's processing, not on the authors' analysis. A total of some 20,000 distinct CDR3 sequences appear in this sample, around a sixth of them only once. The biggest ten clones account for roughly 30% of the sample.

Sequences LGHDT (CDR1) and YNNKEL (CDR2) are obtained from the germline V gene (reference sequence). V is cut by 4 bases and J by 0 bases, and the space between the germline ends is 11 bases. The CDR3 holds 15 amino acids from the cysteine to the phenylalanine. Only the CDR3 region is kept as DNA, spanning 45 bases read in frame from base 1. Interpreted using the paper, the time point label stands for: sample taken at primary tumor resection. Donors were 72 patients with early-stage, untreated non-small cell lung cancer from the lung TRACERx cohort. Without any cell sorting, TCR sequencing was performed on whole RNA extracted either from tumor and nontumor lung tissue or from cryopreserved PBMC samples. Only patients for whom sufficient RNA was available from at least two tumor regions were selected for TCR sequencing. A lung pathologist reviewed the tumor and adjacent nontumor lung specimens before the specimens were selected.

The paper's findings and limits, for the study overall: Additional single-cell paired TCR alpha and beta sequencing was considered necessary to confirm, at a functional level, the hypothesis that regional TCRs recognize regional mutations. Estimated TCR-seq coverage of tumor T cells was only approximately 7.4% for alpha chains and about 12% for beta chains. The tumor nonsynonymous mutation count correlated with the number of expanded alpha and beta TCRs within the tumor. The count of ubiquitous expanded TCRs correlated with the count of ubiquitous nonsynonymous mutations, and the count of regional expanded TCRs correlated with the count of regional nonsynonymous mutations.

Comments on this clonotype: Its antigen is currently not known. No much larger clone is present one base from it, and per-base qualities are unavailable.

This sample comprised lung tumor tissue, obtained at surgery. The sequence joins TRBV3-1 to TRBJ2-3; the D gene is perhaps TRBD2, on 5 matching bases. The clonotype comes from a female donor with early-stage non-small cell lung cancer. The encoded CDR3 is CASSPLLGSTDTQYF. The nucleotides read TGTGCCAGCAGCCCCCTACTAGGGAGCACAGATACGCAGTATTTT.